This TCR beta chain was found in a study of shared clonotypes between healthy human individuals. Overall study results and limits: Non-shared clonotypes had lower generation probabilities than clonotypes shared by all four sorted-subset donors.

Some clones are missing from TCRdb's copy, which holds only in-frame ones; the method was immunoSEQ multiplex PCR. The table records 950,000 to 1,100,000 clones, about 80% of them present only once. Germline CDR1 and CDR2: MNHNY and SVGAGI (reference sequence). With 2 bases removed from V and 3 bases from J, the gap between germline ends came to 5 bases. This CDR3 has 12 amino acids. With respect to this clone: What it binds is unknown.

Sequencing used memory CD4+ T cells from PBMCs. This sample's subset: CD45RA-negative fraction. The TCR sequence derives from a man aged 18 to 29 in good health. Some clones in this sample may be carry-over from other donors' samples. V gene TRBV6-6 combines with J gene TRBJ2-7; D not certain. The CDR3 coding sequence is TGTGCCAGCAGTTACGGGTACTACGAGCAGTACTTC. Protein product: CASSYGYYEQYF.